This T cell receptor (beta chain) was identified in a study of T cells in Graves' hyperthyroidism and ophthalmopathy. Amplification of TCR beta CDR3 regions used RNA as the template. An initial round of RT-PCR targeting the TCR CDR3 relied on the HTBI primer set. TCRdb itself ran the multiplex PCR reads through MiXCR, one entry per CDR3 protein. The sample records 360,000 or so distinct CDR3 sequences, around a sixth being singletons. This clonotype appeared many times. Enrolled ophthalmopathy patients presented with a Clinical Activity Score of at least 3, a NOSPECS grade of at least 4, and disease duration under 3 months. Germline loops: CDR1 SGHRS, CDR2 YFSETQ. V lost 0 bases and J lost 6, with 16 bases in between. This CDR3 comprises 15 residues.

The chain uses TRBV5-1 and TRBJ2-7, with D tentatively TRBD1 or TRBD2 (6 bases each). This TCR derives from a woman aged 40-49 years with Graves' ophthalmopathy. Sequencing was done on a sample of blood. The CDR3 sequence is CASSLGRMGGGEQYF. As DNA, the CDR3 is TGCGCCAGCAGCTTGGGGCGAATGGGGGGCGGCGAGCAGTACTTC.